This T cell receptor (beta chain) comes out of a study of T cells in Graves' hyperthyroidism and ophthalmopathy. The wider study: The initial diagnosis was the point when peripheral blood was collected, ahead of any treatment.

Trimming cost V 4 bases and J 9 bases; bases outside gene matches: 11. This CDR3 contains 15 residues. In germline, CDR1 is SGHRS, CDR2 YFSETQ. This clonotype was detected ten times or more. These patients, aged 18 to 65, had recently diagnosed hyperthyroidism lasting under 2 months. Lactation, pregnancy, other autoimmune disease or uncontrolled infection led to exclusion of patients. RNA transcripts gave rise to amplified TCR beta CDR3 regions. When the TCR CDR3 underwent first-round RT-PCR, the HTBI primer set was used. TCRdb reprocessed the multiplex PCR reads via MiXCR and lists one record per CDR3 protein. The sample has 200,000 or so distinct CDR3 sequences, around 16% seen once; the top ten hold roughly 55%.

The sequenced sample was blood. This sequence was found in a woman aged 45-59 years with Graves' hyperthyroidism. The rearrangement links TRBV5-1 to TRBJ2-1; 9 bases map to TRBD2. CDR3 loop: CASSPKWTSVGEQFF. DNA of the CDR3: TGCGCCAGCAGCCCGAAGTGGACTAGCGTAGGTGAGCAGTTCTTC.